This is a list of T cell receptor beta chains from one sample in a study of spatial heterogeneity in lung cancer. TCRdb fed the 5' RACE reads into MiXCR, producing one record per CDR3 protein. Of about 5,200 distinct CDR3 sequences listed, 3% to 4% are singletons. The material sequenced was lung tumor tissue, taken at surgery. All receptors derive from a female donor with early-stage non-small cell lung cancer. CDR3s include the opening cysteine and the closing phenylalanine or tryptophan. A D gene is named only where the DNA matches it firmly. Rows may omit the clone size; those that give it use once, few, many or a size class.

j_call	clone_size	v_call	d_call	cdr3_nt	cdr3_aa
TRBJ2-7	many	TRBV6-5	-	TGTGCCAGCAGTAGACCAGGGTTATACGAGCAGTACTTC	CASSRPGLYEQYF
TRBJ1-1	-	TRBV6-1	TRBD1	TGTGCCAGCGACCGGACAGGGCGCGCTGAAGCTTTCTTT	CASDRTGRAEAFF
TRBJ1-2	many	TRBV5-1	TRBD1	TGCGCCAGCAGCTTGGCCAGGACAGGGGGCGACAACTATGGCTACAACTTC	CASSLARTGGDNYGYNF
TRBJ2-2	many	TRBV10-1	-	TGCGCCAGCTCCGACCCCTCGGGGGAGCTGTTTTTT	CASSDPSGELFF
TRBJ2-5	many	TRBV28	TRBD1	TGTGCCAGCAGTTCCGCAGAGACAGGGGAAGAGACCCAGTACTTC	CASSSAETGEETQYF
TRBJ2-1	many	TRBV29-1	TRBD2	TGCAGCGCCAGCGGGGGGTCCTACAATGAGCAGTTCTTC	CSASGGSYNEQFF
TRBJ1-2	medium-sized	TRBV3-1	-	TGTGCCAGCAGCGTTGGTGTGAGGGGCTACACCTTC	CASSVGVRGYTF
TRBJ2-3	medium-sized	TRBV20-1	TRBD2	TGCAGTGCTAGAGATAGCCGGGGGGGAGATACGCAGTATTTT	CSARDSRGGDTQYF
TRBJ1-2	few	TRBV20-1	-	TGCAGTGCTAGCTTCAGGGACGCCTATGGCTACACCTTC	CSASFRDAYGYTF
TRBJ1-4	many	TRBV7-9	-	TGTGCCAGCAGCCCCATGACAGTAGGGGATGAAAAACTGTTTTTT	CASSPMTVGDEKLFF
TRBJ2-2	many	TRBV2	-	TGTGCCAGCGTGTCGGGGGTGAACACCGGGGAGCTGTTTTTT	CASVSGVNTGELFF
TRBJ1-4	many	TRBV19	TRBD1	TGTGCCAGTAGCAAGACCGGGACAGGCGGCGAAAAACTGTTTTTT	CASSKTGTGGEKLFF
TRBJ2-5	-	TRBV18	-	TGTGCCAGCTCACCTTCGGTCGGCCAAGAGACCCAGTACTTC	CASSPSVGQETQYF
TRBJ2-7	many	TRBV19	-	TGTGCCAGTAGCTCCCGGGACGCTTCCTACGAGCAGTACTTC	CASSSRDASYEQYF
TRBJ2-7	many	TRBV7-2	-	TGTGCCAGCAGCTTAAACTCCGGGTCCCTCTACGAGCAGTACTTC	CASSLNSGSLYEQYF
TRBJ2-1	medium-sized	TRBV20-1	TRBD2	TGCAGTGCGGCTGCTAGACTAGCGCGCGGGAATGAGCAGTTCTTC	CSAAARLARGNEQFF
TRBJ1-6	many	TRBV6-5	TRBD1	TGTGCCAGCAGTTACTCAAGGACAGGGGCTGGGGTTTCACCCCTCCACTTT	CASSYSRTGAGVSPLHF
TRBJ2-2	many	TRBV7-8	-	TGTGCCAGCAGCCCACACACCGGGGAGCTGTTTTTT	CASSPHTGELFF
TRBJ2-1	many	TRBV20-1	-	TGCAGTGCTATCGGCAGGGGAGGAGATGAGCAGTTCTTC	CSAIGRGGDEQFF
TRBJ1-4	many	TRBV7-9	-	TGTGCCAGCTCAATGCAAGCAACTAATGAAAAACTGTTTTTT	CASSMQATNEKLFF
TRBJ2-7	many	TRBV20-1	-	TGCAGTGCTTCCCTCGGTAGTACCGAGCAGTACTTC	CSASLGSTEQYF
TRBJ2-3	large	TRBV24-1	-	TGTGCCACCAGTGAACCCTCCACAGATACGCAGTATTTT	CATSEPSTDTQYF
TRBJ2-1	many	TRBV20-1	-	TGCAGCTTGGGGCCAGGAGTAAGGGATGAGCAGTTCTTC	CSLGPGVRDEQFF
TRBJ2-7	medium-sized	TRBV18	-	TGTGCCAGCTCCGGCGGCTCCTACGAGCAGTACTTC	CASSGGSYEQYF
TRBJ2-6	medium-sized	TRBV7-3	-	TGTGCCAGCAGCCCACTTTACACGGACGCTGGGGGGGCCAACGTCCTGACTTTC	CASSPLYTDAGGANVLTF
TRBJ1-5	many	TRBV3-1	-	TGTGCCAGCAGCCAAGATACAGACCCGGCTGGGCCCCAGCATTTT	CASSQDTDPAGPQHF
TRBJ2-3	many	TRBV6-5	-	TGTGCCAGCAGTTACTTGGTGGATGATACGCAGTATTTT	CASSYLVDDTQYF
TRBJ1-1	many	TRBV7-8	-	TGTGCCAGCAGCTTAGGAGGCGCAGGGAACACTGAAGCTTTCTTT	CASSLGGAGNTEAFF
TRBJ2-2	medium-sized	TRBV5-1	-	TGCGCCAGCAGCCCGACGGGGAACACTTTCACCGGGGAGCTGTTTTTT	CASSPTGNTFTGELFF
TRBJ2-7	-	TRBV7-2	-	TGTGCCAGCAGCTTACCTGGGAAGCCCTACGAGCAGTACTTC	CASSLPGKPYEQYF
TRBJ1-1	medium-sized	TRBV7-9	-	TGTGCCAGCAGCCCCTCTTCCGGGGGGGATGAAGCTTTCTTT	CASSPSSGGDEAFF
TRBJ2-7	many	TRBV20-1	TRBD2	TGCAGTGCCCGAAACCGACTAGCGGATTACGAGCAGTACTTC	CSARNRLADYEQYF
TRBJ2-7	many	TRBV28	-	TGTGCCAGCAGTTTGGACCCCGAGGGGGGCTACGAGCAGTACTTC	CASSLDPEGGYEQYF
TRBJ2-4	medium-sized	TRBV6-1	-	TGTGCCAGCAGTGAAGCGTCCGGGGGCTCGTCCAAAAACATTCAGTACTTC	CASSEASGGSSKNIQYF
TRBJ1-2	many	TRBV11-2	TRBD1	TGTGCCAGCAGCTTAGTATTGGGACAGGGGAAGATGAATTATGGCTACACCTTC	CASSLVLGQGKMNYGYTF
TRBJ1-5	medium-sized	TRBV19	TRBD1	TGTGCCAGTACCCCCCACAGGGGGCGGCTTCAGCCCCAGCATTTT	CASTPHRGRLQPQHF
TRBJ2-7	many	TRBV18	-	TGTGCCAGCTCACCTAATTCGGGGGCTACCTACGAGCAGTACTTC	CASSPNSGATYEQYF
TRBJ2-5	many	TRBV2	-	TGTGCCAAACGGACAGAGGAAGAGACCCAGTACTTC	CAKRTEEETQYF
TRBJ2-7	medium-sized	TRBV7-9	TRBD1	TGTGCCAGCAGCGGTAGTGGAGGCAGGGGGTCCTCCTACGAGCAGTACTTC	CASSGSGGRGSSYEQYF
TRBJ2-1	medium-sized	TRBV12-3/TRBV12-4	-	TGTGCCAGCAGCCTCGGCTACAATGAGCAGTTCTTC	CASSLGYNEQFF
TRBJ2-1	-	TRBV18	TRBD2	TGTGCCAGCTCACCACCGACACTAGCGGGATTGGGTGAGCAGTTCTTC	CASSPPTLAGLGEQFF
TRBJ1-1	-	TRBV30	-	TGTGCCTGGGAGCCCAGGGACACTGAAGCTTTCTTT	CAWEPRDTEAFF
TRBJ2-2	medium-sized	TRBV10-1	-	TGCGCCAGCAGTAAGGGTATCGGCACCGGGGAGCTGTTTTTT	CASSKGIGTGELFF
TRBJ2-7	many	TRBV7-2	TRBD2	TGTGCCAGCAGCTTAGTGGCTAGCGGAGCCCCCTACGAGCAGTACTTC	CASSLVASGAPYEQYF
TRBJ2-5	few	TRBV14	TRBD2	TGTGCCAGCAGCCAAGGGGAGGGGCCGGAGACCCAGTACTTC	CASSQGEGPETQYF
TRBJ2-1	many	TRBV5-4	TRBD2	TGTGCCAGCAGCTTGGCCGGGGCGGGAGGGCCGAATGAGCAGTTCTTC	CASSLAGAGGPNEQFF
TRBJ2-3	many	TRBV3-1	-	TGTGCCAGCAGCCCGAAAAGGGGCGGCACAGATACGCAGTATTTT	CASSPKRGGTDTQYF
TRBJ2-5	medium-sized	TRBV7-2	-	TGTGCCAGCAGCCCCCTCGGCCCGGAGACCCAGTACTTC	CASSPLGPETQYF
TRBJ2-2	many	TRBV5-1	-	TGCGCCAGCAGCAGGAGGACGAGGGAGGCGGGGAACACCGGGGAGCTGTTTTTT	CASSRRTREAGNTGELFF
TRBJ2-5	medium-sized	TRBV11-2	-	TGTGCCAGCAGCTTAGAGGGGCAGGAGATTGAGACCCAGTACTTC	CASSLEGQEIETQYF
TRBJ2-5	many	TRBV7-3	-	TGTGCCAGCAGCTTCCAGGGGGGCTCACAAGAGACCCAGTACTTC	CASSFQGGSQETQYF
TRBJ2-1	many	TRBV18	-	TGTGCCAGCTCACCGAACTCCCGGGATGAGCAGTTCTTC	CASSPNSRDEQFF
TRBJ2-2	few	TRBV25-1	TRBD2	TGTGCCAGCAGTGTACGACTAGCGGAGCTGAACACCGGGGAGCTGTTTTTT	CASSVRLAELNTGELFF
TRBJ2-1	medium-sized	TRBV7-9	-	TGTGCCAGCAGCTGGGGGGATGAGCAGTTCTTC	CASSWGDEQFF
TRBJ2-5	medium-sized	TRBV5-1	-	TGCGCCAGCAGCTTATACCAAGAGACCCAGTACTTC	CASSLYQETQYF
TRBJ2-2	many	TRBV19	-	TGTGCCAGTAATTGGGTGTCTGGCACCGGGGAGCTGTTTTTT	CASNWVSGTGELFF
TRBJ2-7	medium-sized	TRBV7-2	-	TGTGCCAGCAGCAACTTCTTCGACGAGCAGTACTTC	CASSNFFDEQYF